The entry below describes one T cell receptor beta chain. This sample stems from a study of cytomegalovirus exposure and HLA in healthy donors. The table came from immunoSEQ multiplex PCR; TCRdb's copy has only in-frame clones and leaves some out. The sample has about 240,000 clones, 86% seen once. Trimming left V 8 bases short and J 8 bases short, with 12 bases between. Germline CDR1 is MDHEN and CDR2 is SYDVKM. The CDR3 runs 11 residues. The chain couples TRBV28 to TRBJ1-2; D unclear. Sequenced material: PBMCs. This TCR was sampled from a woman aged 25 to 39 in good health and CMV-seropositive. This CDR3 is CASRRERGYTF. The CDR3 DNA is TGTGCCAGCCGGAGGGAACGCGGCTACACCTTC.